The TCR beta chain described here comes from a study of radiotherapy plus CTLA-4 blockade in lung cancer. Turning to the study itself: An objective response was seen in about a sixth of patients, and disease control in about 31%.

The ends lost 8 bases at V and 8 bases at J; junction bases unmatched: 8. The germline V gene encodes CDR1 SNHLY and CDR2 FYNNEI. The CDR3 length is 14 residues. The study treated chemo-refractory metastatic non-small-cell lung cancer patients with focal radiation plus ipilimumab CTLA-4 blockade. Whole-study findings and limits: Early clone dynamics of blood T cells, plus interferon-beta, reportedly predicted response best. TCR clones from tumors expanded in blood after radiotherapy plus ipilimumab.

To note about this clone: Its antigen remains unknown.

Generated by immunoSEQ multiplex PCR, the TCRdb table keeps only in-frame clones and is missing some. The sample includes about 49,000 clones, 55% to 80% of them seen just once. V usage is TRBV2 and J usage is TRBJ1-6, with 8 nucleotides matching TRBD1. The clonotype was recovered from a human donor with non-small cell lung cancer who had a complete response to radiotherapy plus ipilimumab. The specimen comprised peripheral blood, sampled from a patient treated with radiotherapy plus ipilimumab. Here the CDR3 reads CASAGRGLDSPLHF. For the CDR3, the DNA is TGTGCCAGCGCCGGCAGGGGGCTTGATTCACCCCTCCACTTT. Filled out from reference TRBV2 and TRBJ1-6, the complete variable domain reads EPEVTQTPSHQVTQMGQEVILRCVPISNHLYFYWYRQILGQKVEFLVSFYNNEISEKSEIFDDQFSVERPDGSNFTLKIRSTKLEDSAMYFCASAGRGLDSPLHFGNGTRLTVT.